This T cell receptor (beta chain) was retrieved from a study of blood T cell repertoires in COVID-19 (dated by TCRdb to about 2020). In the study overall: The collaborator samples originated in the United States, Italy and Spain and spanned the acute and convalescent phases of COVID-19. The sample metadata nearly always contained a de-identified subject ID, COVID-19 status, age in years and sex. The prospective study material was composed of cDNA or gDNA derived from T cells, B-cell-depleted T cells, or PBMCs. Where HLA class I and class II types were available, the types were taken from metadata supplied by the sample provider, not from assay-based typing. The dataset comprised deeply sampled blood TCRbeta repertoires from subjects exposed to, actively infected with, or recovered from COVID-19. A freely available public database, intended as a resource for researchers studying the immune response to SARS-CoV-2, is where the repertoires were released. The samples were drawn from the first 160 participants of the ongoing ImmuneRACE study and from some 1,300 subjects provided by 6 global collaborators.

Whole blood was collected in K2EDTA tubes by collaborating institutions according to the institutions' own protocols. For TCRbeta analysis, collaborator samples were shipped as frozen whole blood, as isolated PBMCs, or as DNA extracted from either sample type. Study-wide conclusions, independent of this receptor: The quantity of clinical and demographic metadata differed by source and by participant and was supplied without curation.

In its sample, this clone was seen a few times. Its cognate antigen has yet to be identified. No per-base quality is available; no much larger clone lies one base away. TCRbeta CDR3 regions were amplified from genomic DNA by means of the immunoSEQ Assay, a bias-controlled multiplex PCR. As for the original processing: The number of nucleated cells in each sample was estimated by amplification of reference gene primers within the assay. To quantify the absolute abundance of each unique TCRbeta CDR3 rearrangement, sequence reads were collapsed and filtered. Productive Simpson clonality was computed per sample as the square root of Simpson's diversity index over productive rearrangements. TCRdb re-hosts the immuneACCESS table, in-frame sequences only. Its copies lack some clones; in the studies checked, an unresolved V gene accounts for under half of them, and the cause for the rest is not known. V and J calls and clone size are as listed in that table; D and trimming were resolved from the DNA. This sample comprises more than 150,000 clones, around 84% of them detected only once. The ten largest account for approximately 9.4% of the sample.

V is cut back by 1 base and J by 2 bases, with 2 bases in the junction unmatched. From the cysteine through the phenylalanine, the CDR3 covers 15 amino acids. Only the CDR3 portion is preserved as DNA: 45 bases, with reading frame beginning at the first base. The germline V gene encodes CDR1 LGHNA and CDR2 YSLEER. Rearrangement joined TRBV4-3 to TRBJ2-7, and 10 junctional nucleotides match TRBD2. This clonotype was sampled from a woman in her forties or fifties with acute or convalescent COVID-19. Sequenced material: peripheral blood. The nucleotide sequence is TGCGCCAGCAGCCAAGGGCTAGCGGGGGCCTACGAGCAGTACTTC. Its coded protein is CASSQGLAGAYEQYF.